These 25 T cell receptor beta chains came from one sample sequenced in a study of cytomegalovirus exposure and HLA in healthy donors. Some clones are missing from TCRdb's copy, which holds only in-frame ones; the method was immunoSEQ multiplex PCR. The sample contains 150,000 to 200,000 clones, about 89% of which appear only once. The sequenced sample was PBMCs. These TCRs come from a man aged 18 to 29 in good health and CMV-seropositive.

This rearrangement joins TRBV13 to TRBJ1-2; 9 bases agree with TRBD1. Germline loops: CDR1 PRHDT, CDR2 FYEKMQ (reference sequence). V lost 5 bases to trimming and J lost 3 bases; unmatched junction nucleotides: 7. This CDR3 region has 15 residues. This CDR3 reads CASSARTGEHYGYTF. The CDR3 nucleotides are TGTGCCAGCAGCGCCCGGACAGGGGAGCACTATGGCTACACCTTC.

The chain has TRBV6-5 and TRBJ1-1, with 7 bases matching TRBD1. The CDR3 extends over 13 amino acids. J gave up 11 bases and V 2 bases, and 8 bases lay outside the gene matches. In germline, CDR1 is MNHEY, CDR2 SVGAGI. The CDR3 DNA reads as TGTGCCAGCAGTTACATAGGGGGCGCCTTCGCTTTCTTT. Its protein product is CASSYIGGAFAFF.

V gene TRBV28 combines with J gene TRBJ1-2, with a tentative D call TRBD1 (5 bases). The CDR3 spans 14 residues. CDR1 MDHEN and CDR2 SYDVKM come from the germline V gene. Trimming removed 5 bases at V and 3 bases at J, with 13 bases between. CDR3 nucleotide sequence: TGTGCCAGCAGTACCGCGGGACTGGACTATGGCTACACCTTC. It specifies CASSTAGLDYGYTF.

The chain combines TRBV7-6 with TRBJ1-1, with no clear D. V gave up 1 base and J gave up 6 bases, with 15 bases separating them. Germline CDR1 SGHVS, CDR2 FNYEAQ. The CDR3 has 15 residues. The CDR3 DNA reads TGTGCCAGCAGCTTAGGTCCCACCACTCACGCTGAAGCTTTCTTT. This encodes CASSLGPTTHAEAFF.

The chain couples TRBV19 to TRBJ1-5, with unresolved D. CDR3 size: 15 residues. Germline loops: CDR1 LNHDA, CDR2 SQIVND (reference sequence). Trimming left V 2 bases short and J 2 bases short, with 10 bases between. CDR3: CASSISRQGNQPQHF. CDR3 nucleotide sequence: TGTGCCAGTAGTATATCTCGGCAGGGCAATCAGCCCCAGCATTTT.

The chain uses TRBV10-3 and TRBJ2-6; TRBD2 is a possible D gene (7 bases). From germline, CDR1 is ENHRY and CDR2 SYGVKD. Between the trimmed V and J ends, which lost 11 bases and 5 bases, there was a span of 16 bases. The CDR3 length is 14 residues. Written as DNA, the CDR3 is TGTGCCGTCGAGGGGGGGCAAAGGGCCAACGTCCTGACTTTC. This codes for CAVEGGQRANVLTF.

V usage is TRBV18 and J usage is TRBJ2-2; D is unresolved. Germline CDR1 and CDR2: KGHSH and LQKENI. This CDR3 contains 14 residues. The ends were cut back, 0 bases at V and 7 bases at J, with 9 bases in the middle. CDR3 sequence reads: CASSPPQNYGELFF. CDR3 in DNA: TGTGCCAGCTCACCACCGCAGAATTACGGGGAGCTGTTTTTT.

This clone was counted a few times. The chain uses TRBV10-3 and TRBJ1-5, with D possibly being TRBD1 (6 bases). This CDR3 has 14 amino acids. Deletions cut 5 bases from V and 1 base from J, with 9 bases between. Germline lookup yields CDR1 ENHRY and CDR2 SYGVKD. CDR3 amino acids: CAISQGNSNQPQHF. Here the CDR3 DNA reads TGTGCCATCAGTCAGGGGAACAGCAATCAGCCCCAGCATTTT.

The chain joins TRBV4-1 to TRBJ2-7; D is perhaps TRBD2 (8 bases). Germline CDR1 reads MGHRA; CDR2 reads YSYEKL. The CDR3 spans 18 residues. The V gene lost 3 bases and the J gene lost 10 bases, with 31 bases spanning the gap. CDR3 sequence reads: CASSHREGAVPRGNGQYF. As DNA, the CDR3 is TGCGCCAGCAGCCATCGGGAGGGGGCAGTCCCGAGGGGGAACGGACAGTACTTC.

This chain connects TRBV5-4 to TRBJ2-7; a weak D match, TRBD1 (5 bases). The V end lost 1 base, the J end lost 4 bases, and 15 bases lay between the germline ends. The CDR3 sequence is 15 residues long. From germline, CDR1 is SGHNT and CDR2 YYREEE (reference sequence). As DNA, the CDR3 is TGTGCCAGCAGCTTGATGGTAAAGGGGCTGTACGAGCAGTACTTC. It specifies CASSLMVKGLYEQYF.

V gene TRBV5-1 combines with J gene TRBJ2-5; 9 nucleotides line up with TRBD1. Losses at the gene ends were 0 bases for V and 2 bases for J; bases not matched to a gene: 8. The CDR3 is 17 residues long. Germline-derived CDR1 and CDR2 are SGHRS and YFSETQ. As DNA, the CDR3 is TGCGCCAGCAGCTTGGGTGACAGGGGGAAGGGTCAAGAGACCCAGTACTTC. Amino acid sequence: CASSLGDRGKGQETQYF.

The CDR3 here is CASSYSGQGGSGELFF. The CDR3 DNA is TGTGCCAGCAGTTACTCGGGACAGGGTGGTTCCGGGGAGCTGTTTTTT. The V gene is TRBV6-5, the J gene TRBJ2-2, with 9 positions matching TRBD1. CDR1 and CDR2 from the germline V gene are MNHEY and SVGAGI. The CDR3 is 16 residues long. The junction had 5 bases not matched to a gene; V was cut back by 0 bases and J by 6 bases.

The V and J genes are TRBV19 and TRBJ1-5; a possible D gene is TRBD1 (6 bases). Trimming took 6 bases from V and 4 from J, leaving 16 bases between them. The CDR3 contains 15 residues. Germline values: CDR1 LNHDA, CDR2 SQIVND (reference sequence). CDR3 nucleotides: TGTGCCAGTAGCGCGGTAAGGGGGGGTAATCAGCCCCAGCATTTT. This sequence encodes CASSAVRGGNQPQHF.

The V and J genes are TRBV2 and TRBJ2-7; 14 bases match TRBD2. Trimming at V came to 6 bases and at J to 7 bases, leaving 5 bases not matched to a gene. The CDR3 has 14 residues. The germline V gene has CDR1 SNHLY and CDR2 FYNNEI. CDR3 protein: CASRGLAGVGEQYF. The CDR3 region has the DNA TGTGCCAGCAGGGGACTAGCGGGAGTGGGAGAGCAGTACTTC.

The V gene is TRBV9, the J gene TRBJ2-2; D might be TRBD2 (6 bases). CDR3 length: 17 amino acids. The germline V and J ends were trimmed by 4 bases and 3 bases, with 19 bases remaining between them. The germline V gene encodes CDR1 SGDLS and CDR2 YYNGEE. CDR3 in DNA: TGTGCCAGCAGCCCCCGGACTAAATCCATGTACACCGGGGAGCTGTTTTTT. This sequence encodes CASSPRTKSMYTGELFF.

The chain couples TRBV28 to TRBJ2-7, with TRBD2 matching 10 bases. CDR3 size: 14 residues. The V segment lost 10 bases and the J segment 3 bases; nucleotides outside the gene matches: 9. Germline values: CDR1 MDHEN, CDR2 SYDVKM. CDR3 amino acids: CATRGASGGYEQYF. Written as DNA, the CDR3 is TGTGCCACTCGGGGGGCTAGCGGGGGCTACGAGCAGTACTTC.

This chain joins TRBV15 and TRBJ1-3; a weak D match, TRBD1 (6 bases). The V gene lost 9 bases and the J gene lost 0 bases, with 12 bases spanning the gap. This CDR3 has 14 residues. Per germline, CDR1 LNHNV and CDR2 YYDKDF (reference sequence). CDR3 nucleotide sequence: TGTGCCACTGGGGAACAGGGCTCTGGAAACACCATATATTTT. Protein product: CATGEQGSGNTIYF.

The rearrangement uses TRBV28 and TRBJ2-3; tentative D call: TRBD2 (6 bases). The CDR3 has 15 amino acids. The V end was cut by 4 bases, the J end by 2 bases, with 13 bases between. The germline V gene encodes CDR1 MDHEN and CDR2 SYDVKM. DNA of the CDR3: TGTGCCAGCAGTTACGGAGGGGTCCACACAGATACGCAGTATTTT. Encoded protein: CASSYGGVHTDTQYF.

The chain is built from TRBV6-4 and TRBJ2-7; 9 nucleotides line up with TRBD1. Germline V CDR1 and CDR2: MRHNA, SNTAGT. This CDR3 contains 18 residues. V trimming: 8 bases; J trimming: 0 bases; junction bases outside the gene matches: 17. DNA of the CDR3: TGTGCCAGCCATGGTGCAGAAGGACAGGGGACCCACTCCTACGAGCAGTACTTC. This sequence encodes CASHGAEGQGTHSYEQYF.

This chain uses TRBV27 with TRBJ2-3, with D hard to call. Trimming pared 7 bases from V and 0 bases from J, leaving 14 bases between. Germline assignment: CDR1 MNHEY and CDR2 SMNVEV (reference sequence). The CDR3 has 15 residues. In nucleotides, the CDR3 is TGTGCCAGCAAAACGCCGTCCACTAGCACAGATACGCAGTATTTT. Protein: CASKTPSTSTDTQYF.

The chain employs TRBV5-1 and TRBJ2-3; TRBD2 is a possible D gene (5 bases). Trimming left V 4 bases short and J 6 bases short, with 18 bases between. From germline, CDR1 is SGHRS and CDR2 YFSETQ. The CDR3 has 15 residues. Here the CDR3 reads CASSPTTTRGDTQYF. The CDR3 DNA reads TGCGCCAGCAGCCCCACCACGACCCGCGGGGATACGCAGTATTTT.

The chain recombines TRBV7-6 with TRBJ1-3, with 7 nucleotides matching TRBD1. V was pared by 1 base and J by 2 bases, with 5 bases of the junction left unmatched. The germline CDR1 and CDR2 sequences are SGHVS and FNYEAQ. The CDR3 length is 16 residues. The CDR3 DNA sequence: TGTGCCAGCAGCTTAGTCCCGACAGGGACTGGAAACACCATATATTTT. This gives the protein CASSLVPTGTGNTIYF.

The chain carries TRBV4-3 and TRBJ2-1; 8 nucleotides agree with TRBD2. The junction had 8 bases not matched to a gene; V was cut back by 0 bases and J by 10 bases. Germline loops: CDR1 LGHNA, CDR2 YSLEER. This CDR3 comprises 15 residues. This chain's CDR3 is CASSQDPAGANEQFF. The CDR3 DNA reads TGCGCCAGCAGCCAAGATCCAGCGGGAGCAAACGAGCAGTTCTTC.

The chain combines TRBV28 with TRBJ2-2; 8 nucleotides line up with TRBD2. CDR3 length equals 15 residues. J gave up 5 bases and V 6 bases, and 8 bases lay outside the gene matches. Germline CDR1 MDHEN, CDR2 SYDVKM. CDR3 sequence: CASRLAGRETGELFF. CDR3 nucleotide sequence: TGTGCCAGCAGATTAGCGGGAAGGGAGACCGGGGAGCTGTTTTTT.

The chain is built from TRBV18 and TRBJ2-7, with D tentatively TRBD2 (6 bases). The V end lost 2 bases, the J end lost 7 bases, and 15 bases lay between the germline ends. Germline CDR1 and CDR2: KGHSH and LQKENI. CDR3 length equals 14 residues. The CDR3 sequence: CASSPRTTGEEQYF. The CDR3 DNA reads TGTGCCAGCTCACCAAGAACCACGGGGGAGGAGCAGTACTTC. The full variable domain, completed using reference TRBV18 and TRBJ2-7, is NAGVMQNPRHLVRRRGQEARLRCSPMKGHSHVYWYRQLPEEGLKFMVYLQKENIIDESGMPKERFSAEFPKEGPSILRIQQVVRGDSAAYFCASSPRTTGEEQYFGPGTRLTVT.